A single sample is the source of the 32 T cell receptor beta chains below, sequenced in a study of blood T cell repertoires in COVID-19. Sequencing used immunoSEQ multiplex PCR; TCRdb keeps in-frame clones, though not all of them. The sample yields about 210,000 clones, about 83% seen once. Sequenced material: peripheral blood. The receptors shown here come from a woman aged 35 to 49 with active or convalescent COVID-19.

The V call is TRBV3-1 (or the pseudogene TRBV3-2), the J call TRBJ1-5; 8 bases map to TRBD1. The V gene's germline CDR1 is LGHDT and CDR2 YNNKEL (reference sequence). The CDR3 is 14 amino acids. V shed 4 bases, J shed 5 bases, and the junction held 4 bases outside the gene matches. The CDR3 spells CASSRDRGDQPQHF. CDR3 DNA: TGTGCCAGCAGCCGAGACAGGGGAGATCAGCCCCAGCATTTT.

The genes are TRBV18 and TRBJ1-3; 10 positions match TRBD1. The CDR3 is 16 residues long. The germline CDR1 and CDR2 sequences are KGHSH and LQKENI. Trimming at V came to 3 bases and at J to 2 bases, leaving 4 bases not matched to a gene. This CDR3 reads CASSPGTGVAGNTIYF. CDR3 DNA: TGTGCCAGCTCACCCGGGACAGGGGTGGCTGGAAACACCATATATTTT.

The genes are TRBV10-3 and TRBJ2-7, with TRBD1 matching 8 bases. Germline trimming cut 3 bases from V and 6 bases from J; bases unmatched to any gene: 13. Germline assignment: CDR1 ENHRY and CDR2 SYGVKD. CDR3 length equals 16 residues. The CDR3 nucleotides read TGTGCCATCAGTGATTCTCTCGGACAGGGTTTGGTCGAGCAGTACTTC. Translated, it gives CAISDSLGQGLVEQYF.

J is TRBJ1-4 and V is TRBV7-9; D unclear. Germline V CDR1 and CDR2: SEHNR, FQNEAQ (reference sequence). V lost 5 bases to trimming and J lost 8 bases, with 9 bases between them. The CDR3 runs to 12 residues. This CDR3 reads CASSPTEEKLFF. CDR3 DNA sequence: TGTGCCAGCAGCCCGACGGAGGAAAAACTGTTTTTT.

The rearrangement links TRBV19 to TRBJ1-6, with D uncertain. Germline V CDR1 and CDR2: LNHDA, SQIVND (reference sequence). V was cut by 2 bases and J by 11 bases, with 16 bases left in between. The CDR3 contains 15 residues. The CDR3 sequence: CASSIPGGSKPPLHF. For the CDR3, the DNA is TGTGCCAGTAGTATACCCGGCGGCTCTAAGCCACCCCTCCACTTT.

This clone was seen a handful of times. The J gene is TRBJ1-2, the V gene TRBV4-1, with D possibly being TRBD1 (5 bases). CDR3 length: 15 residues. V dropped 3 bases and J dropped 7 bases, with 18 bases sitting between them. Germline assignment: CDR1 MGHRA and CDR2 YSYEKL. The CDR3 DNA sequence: TGCGCCAGCAGCCATTTATGGGCGGGGGACGGTGGCTACACCTTC. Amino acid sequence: CASSHLWAGDGGYTF.

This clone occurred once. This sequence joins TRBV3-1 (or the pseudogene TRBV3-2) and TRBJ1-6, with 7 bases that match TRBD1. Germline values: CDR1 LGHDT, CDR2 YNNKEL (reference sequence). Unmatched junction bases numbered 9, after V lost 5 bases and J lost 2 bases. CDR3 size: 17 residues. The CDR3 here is CASSLENRGPYNSPLHF. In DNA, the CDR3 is TGTGCCAGCAGCTTAGAAAACAGGGGACCCTATAATTCACCCCTCCACTTT.

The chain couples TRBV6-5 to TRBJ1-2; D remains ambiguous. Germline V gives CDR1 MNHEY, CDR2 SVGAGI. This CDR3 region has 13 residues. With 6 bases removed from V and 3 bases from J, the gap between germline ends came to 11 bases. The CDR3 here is CASSVREDYGYTF. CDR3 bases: TGTGCCAGCAGCGTCCGGGAGGACTATGGCTACACCTTC.

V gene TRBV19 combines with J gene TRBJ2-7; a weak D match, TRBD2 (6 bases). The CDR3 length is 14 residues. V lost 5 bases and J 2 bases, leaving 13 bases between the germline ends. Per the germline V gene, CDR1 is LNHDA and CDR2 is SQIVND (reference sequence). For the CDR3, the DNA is TGTGCCAGTAGTCCCGGGGGAGACACCTACGAGCAGTACTTC. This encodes CASSPGGDTYEQYF.

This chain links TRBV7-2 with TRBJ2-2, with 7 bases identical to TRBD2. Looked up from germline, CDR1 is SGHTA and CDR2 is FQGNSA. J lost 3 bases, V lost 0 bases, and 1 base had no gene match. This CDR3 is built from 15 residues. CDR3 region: CASSLAGLHTGELFF. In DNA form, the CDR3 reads TGTGCCAGCAGCTTAGCGGGACTACACACCGGGGAGCTGTTTTTT.

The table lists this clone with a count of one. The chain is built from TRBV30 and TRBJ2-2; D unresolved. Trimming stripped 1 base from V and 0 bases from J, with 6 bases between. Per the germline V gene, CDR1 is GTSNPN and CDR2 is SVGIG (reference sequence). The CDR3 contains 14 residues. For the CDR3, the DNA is TGTGCCTGGAGTGGGGCCGCGAACACCGGGGAGCTGTTTTTT. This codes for CAWSGAANTGELFF.

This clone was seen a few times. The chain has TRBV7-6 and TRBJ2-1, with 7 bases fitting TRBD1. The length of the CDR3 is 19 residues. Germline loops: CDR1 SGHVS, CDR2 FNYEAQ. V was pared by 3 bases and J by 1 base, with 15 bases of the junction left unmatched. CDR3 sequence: CASSFTGTAKRPSYNEQFF. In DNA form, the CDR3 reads TGTGCCAGCAGCTTTACCGGGACAGCTAAGAGGCCGTCCTACAATGAGCAGTTCTTC.

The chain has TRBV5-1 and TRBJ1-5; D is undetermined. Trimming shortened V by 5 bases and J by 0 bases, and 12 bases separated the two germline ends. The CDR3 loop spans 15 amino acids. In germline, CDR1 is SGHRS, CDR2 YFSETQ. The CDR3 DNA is TGCGCCAGCAGTAACGAACTATATAGCAATCAGCCCCAGCATTTT. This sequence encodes CASSNELYSNQPQHF.

CDR3 sequence reads: CASSSGTGGRDEQYF. The CDR3 DNA sequence: TGTGCCAGCAGCTCCGGGACAGGGGGCCGCGACGAGCAGTACTTC. The V gene is TRBV5-8, the J gene TRBJ2-7, with 12 bases identical to TRBD1. Trimming removed 3 bases from V and 5 bases from J; junction bases left unmatched: 6. Germline V gene sequence: CDR1 SGHTS, CDR2 YDEGEE. The CDR3 totals 15 residues.

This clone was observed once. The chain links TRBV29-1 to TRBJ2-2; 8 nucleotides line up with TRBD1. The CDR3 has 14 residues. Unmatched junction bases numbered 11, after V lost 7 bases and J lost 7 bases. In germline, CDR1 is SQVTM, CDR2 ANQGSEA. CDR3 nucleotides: TGCAGCGCCGATCCGACAGGGGCCAGCGGGGAGCTGTTTTTT. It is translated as CSADPTGASGELFF.

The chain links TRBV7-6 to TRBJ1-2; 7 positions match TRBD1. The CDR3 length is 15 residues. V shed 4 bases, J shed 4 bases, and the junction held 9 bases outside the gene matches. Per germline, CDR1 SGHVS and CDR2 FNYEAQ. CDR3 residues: CASSSRSRDSYGYTF. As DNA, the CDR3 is TGTGCCAGCAGCTCGAGGTCCCGGGACAGCTATGGCTACACCTTC.

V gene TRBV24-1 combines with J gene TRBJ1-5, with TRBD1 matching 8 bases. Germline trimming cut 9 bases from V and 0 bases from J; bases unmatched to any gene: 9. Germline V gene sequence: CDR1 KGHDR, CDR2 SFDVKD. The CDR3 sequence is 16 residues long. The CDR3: CATGLRQGFSNQPQHF. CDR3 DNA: TGTGCCACCGGACTTAGACAGGGGTTTAGCAATCAGCCCCAGCATTTT.

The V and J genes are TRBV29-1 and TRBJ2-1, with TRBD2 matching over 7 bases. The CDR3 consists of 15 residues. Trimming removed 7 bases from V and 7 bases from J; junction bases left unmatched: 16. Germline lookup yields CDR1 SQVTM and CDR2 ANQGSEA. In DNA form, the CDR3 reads TGCAGCGCCGGCGGTTGGCTAGCGGCCTCAAATGAGCAGTTCTTC. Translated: CSAGGWLAASNEQFF.

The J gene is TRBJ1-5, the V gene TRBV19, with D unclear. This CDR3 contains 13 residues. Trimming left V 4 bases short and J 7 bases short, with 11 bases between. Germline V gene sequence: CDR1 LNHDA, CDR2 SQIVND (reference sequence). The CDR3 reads CASSTERYQPQHF. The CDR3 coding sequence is TGTGCCAGTAGTACGGAGAGGTACCAGCCCCAGCATTTT.

The CDR3 DNA is TGTGCCATCAGACCCGGTTGGGCGGGAGACGAGCAGTACTTC. Its translation: CAIRPGWAGDEQYF. This chain links TRBV10-3 with TRBJ2-7, with 7 bases identical to TRBD2. CDR1 ENHRY and CDR2 SYGVKD come from the germline V gene. The CDR3 contains 14 residues. Trimming took 6 bases from V and 5 from J; bases not matched to a gene: 10.

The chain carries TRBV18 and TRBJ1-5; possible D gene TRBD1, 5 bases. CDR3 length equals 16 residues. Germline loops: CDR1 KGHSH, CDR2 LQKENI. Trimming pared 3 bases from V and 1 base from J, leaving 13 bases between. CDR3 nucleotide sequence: TGTGCCAGCTCACCTCGGGGGACGGCCAGCAATCAGCCCCAGCATTTT. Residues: CASSPRGTASNQPQHF.

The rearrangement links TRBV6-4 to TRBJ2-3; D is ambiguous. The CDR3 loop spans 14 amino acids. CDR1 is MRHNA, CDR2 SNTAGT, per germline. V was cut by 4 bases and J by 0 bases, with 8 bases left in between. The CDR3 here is CASSVDSSTDTQYF. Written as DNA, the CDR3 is TGTGCCAGCAGTGTCGATAGCAGCACAGATACGCAGTATTTT.

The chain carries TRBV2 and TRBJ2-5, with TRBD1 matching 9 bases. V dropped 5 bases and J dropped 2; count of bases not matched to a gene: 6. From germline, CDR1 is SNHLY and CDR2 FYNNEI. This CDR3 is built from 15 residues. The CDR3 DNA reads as TGTGCCAGCAGTCGAACAGGGGGCACTCAAGAGACCCAGTACTTC. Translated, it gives CASSRTGGTQETQYF.

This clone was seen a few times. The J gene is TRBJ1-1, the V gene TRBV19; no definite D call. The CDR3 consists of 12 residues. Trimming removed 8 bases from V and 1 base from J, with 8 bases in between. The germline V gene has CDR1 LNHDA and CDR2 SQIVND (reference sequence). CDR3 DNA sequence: TGTGCCAGTTCACAGAGGAACACTGAAGCTTTCTTT. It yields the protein CASSQRNTEAFF.

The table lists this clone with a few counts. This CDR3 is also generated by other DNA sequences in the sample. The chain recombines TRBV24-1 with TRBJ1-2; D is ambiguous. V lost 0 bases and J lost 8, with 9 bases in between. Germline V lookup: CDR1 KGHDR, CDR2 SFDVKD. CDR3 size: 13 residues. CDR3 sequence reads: CATSDLRGRGYTF. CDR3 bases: TGTGCCACCAGTGATTTGCGAGGGCGCGGCTACACCTTC.

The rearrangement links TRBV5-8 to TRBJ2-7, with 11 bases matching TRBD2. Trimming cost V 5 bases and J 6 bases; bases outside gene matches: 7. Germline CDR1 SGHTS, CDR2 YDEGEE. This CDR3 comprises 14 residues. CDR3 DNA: TGTGCCAGCAGACGTAGCGGGAGGGCCATCGAGCAGTACTTC. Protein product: CASRRSGRAIEQYF.

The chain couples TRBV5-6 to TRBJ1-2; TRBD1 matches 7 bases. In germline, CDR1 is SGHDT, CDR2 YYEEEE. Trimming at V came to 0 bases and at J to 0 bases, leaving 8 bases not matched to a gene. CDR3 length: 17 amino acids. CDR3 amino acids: CASSLEGGGLSNYGYTF. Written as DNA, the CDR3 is TGTGCCAGCAGCTTGGAAGGGGGCGGCTTATCTAACTATGGCTACACCTTC.

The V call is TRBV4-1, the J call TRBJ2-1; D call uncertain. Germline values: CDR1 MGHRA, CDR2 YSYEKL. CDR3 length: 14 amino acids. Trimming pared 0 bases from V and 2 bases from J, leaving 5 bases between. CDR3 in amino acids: CASSQEGTYNEQFF. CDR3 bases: TGCGCCAGCAGCCAAGAGGGCACCTACAATGAGCAGTTCTTC.

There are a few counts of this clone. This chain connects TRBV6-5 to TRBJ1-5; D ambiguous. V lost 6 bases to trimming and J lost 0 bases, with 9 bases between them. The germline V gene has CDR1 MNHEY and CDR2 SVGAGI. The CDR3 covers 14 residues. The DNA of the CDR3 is TGTGCCAGCAGGGGCCCGGCTAGCAATCAGCCCCAGCATTTT. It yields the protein CASRGPASNQPQHF.

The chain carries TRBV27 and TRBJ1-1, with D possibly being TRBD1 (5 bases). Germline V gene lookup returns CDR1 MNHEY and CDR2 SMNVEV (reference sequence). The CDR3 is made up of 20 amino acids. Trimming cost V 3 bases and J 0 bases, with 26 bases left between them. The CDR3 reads CASSFSIQVLLRGMNTEAFF. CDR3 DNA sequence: TGTGCCAGCAGTTTCTCTATCCAAGTCCTCCTTAGGGGCATGAACACTGAAGCTTTCTTT.

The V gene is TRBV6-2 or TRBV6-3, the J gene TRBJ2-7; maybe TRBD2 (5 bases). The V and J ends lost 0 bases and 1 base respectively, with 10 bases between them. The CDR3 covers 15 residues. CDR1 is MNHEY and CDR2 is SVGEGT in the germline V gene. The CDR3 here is CASSYSSEGSYEQYF. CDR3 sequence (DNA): TGTGCCAGCAGTTACTCTAGCGAGGGATCCTACGAGCAGTACTTC.

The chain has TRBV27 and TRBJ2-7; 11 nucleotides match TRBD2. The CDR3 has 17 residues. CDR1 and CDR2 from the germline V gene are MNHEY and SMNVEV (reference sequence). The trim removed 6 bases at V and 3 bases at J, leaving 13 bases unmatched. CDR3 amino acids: CASRPYAGTSGSYEQYF. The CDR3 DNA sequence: TGTGCCAGCAGACCTTACGCCGGGACTAGCGGCAGCTACGAGCAGTACTTC.